The 21 T cell receptor beta chains given below trace back to one sample, sequenced in a study of OX40 agonist ivuxolimab in advanced cancers. Library preparation employed the immunoSEQ multiplex PCR assay. TCRdb mirrors the immuneACCESS table, restricted to in-frame sequences. Some clones are absent from its copies; in checked studies, under half trace to an unresolved V gene, and the reason for the others is unknown. Counted in this sample were around 79,000 clones; approximately 85% of them appeared once. The leading ten clones occupy less than 0.8% of the sample. Specimen: CD4+ or CD8+ T cells sorted from blood, collected in a trial of the OX40 agonist ivuxolimab. The receptors stem from an adult with an advanced solid tumor such as melanoma, head and neck, liver or kidney cancer.

The chain links TRBV27 to TRBJ2-2; no definite D call. CDR3 length: 12 amino acids. V was pared by 2 bases and J by 7 bases, with 5 bases between. The germline V gene has CDR1 MNHEY and CDR2 SMNVEV (reference sequence). The CDR3 DNA reads as TGTGCCAGCAGTTTAATAGGCGGGGAGCTGTTTTTT. This sequence encodes CASSLIGGELFF.

This clone has more than one count but fewer than ten. The chain uses TRBV2 and TRBJ1-6; D remains unclear. Germline V gene sequence: CDR1 SNHLY, CDR2 FYNNEI. Trimming removed 11 bases at V and 7 bases at J, with 15 bases between. The CDR3 runs 13 residues. In DNA form, the CDR3 reads TGTGCCTCCCGCCCTCTGAAGAATTCACCCCTCCACTTT. Translating it yields CASRPLKNSPLHF.

The rearrangement joins TRBV7-3 to TRBJ1-2; 8 bases agree with TRBD1. The CDR3 runs to 14 residues. Trimming took 5 bases from V and 7 from J; bases not matched to a gene: 9. Germline loops: CDR1 SGHTA, CDR2 FQGTGA. This CDR3 reads CASSPTTGASGYTF. The DNA of the CDR3 is TGTGCCAGCAGCCCGACGACAGGGGCGTCTGGCTACACCTTC.

The genes are TRBV10-2 and TRBJ2-1; possible D gene TRBD2, 7 bases. The germline gives CDR1 WSHSY, CDR2 SAAADI. Trimming removed 3 bases from V and 4 bases from J, with 16 bases in between. The CDR3 has 16 residues. CDR3: CASSDAGGGRYNEQFF. As DNA, the CDR3 is TGCGCCAGCAGTGATGCTGGGGGGGGGCGGTACAATGAGCAGTTCTTC.

CDR3 nucleotide sequence: TGTGCCAGCTCACGTCAGGAACAAAATGAGCAGTTCTTC. It codes for CASSRQEQNEQFF. The chain combines TRBV18 with TRBJ2-1; D call uncertain. CDR1 and CDR2 from the germline V gene are KGHSH and LQKENI. The CDR3 spans 13 residues. The V gene lost 4 bases and the J gene lost 7 bases, with 11 bases spanning the gap.

The gene calls are TRBV7-2 and TRBJ1-6; D gene uncertain. V was shortened by 1 base and J by 7 bases, with 5 bases between the two germline ends. CDR1 SGHTA and CDR2 FQGNSA come from the germline V gene. The CDR3 runs to 13 residues. The DNA of the CDR3 is TGTGCCAGCAGCTTAGGTGCGAATTCACCCCTCCACTTT. Translated: CASSLGANSPLHF.

This sequence joins TRBV6-7 and TRBJ2-2; TRBD1 agrees at 7 bases. TRBV6-7 is designated an ORF whose function remains uncertain. The junction had 5 bases not matched to a gene; V was cut back by 4 bases and J by 0 bases. The CDR3 runs to 16 residues. The DNA for the CDR3 is TGTGCCAGCAGTTCGCGACAGGGCCCGAACACCGGGGAGCTGTTTTTT. This encodes CASSSRQGPNTGELFF.

This clone was picked up one time. V and J are TRBV6-5 and TRBJ2-5; 8 bases align to TRBD2. V trimming: 6 bases; J trimming: 5 bases; junction bases outside the gene matches: 5. This CDR3 has 13 residues. Per germline, CDR1 MNHEY and CDR2 SVGAGI. CDR3 amino acids: CASSREGRETQYF. The CDR3 DNA sequence: TGTGCCAGCAGCCGGGAGGGGCGGGAGACCCAGTACTTC.

The V gene is TRBV6-5, the J gene TRBJ2-7, with 9 nucleotides matching TRBD2. There are 15 residues in the CDR3. In germline, CDR1 is MNHEY, CDR2 SVGAGI. With 2 bases clipped from V and 5 bases from J, the junction kept 7 bases outside the gene matches. In nucleotides, the CDR3 is TGTGCCAGCAGTTACGCGGGGGGGTTGAAAAACGAGCAGTACTTC. Translation gives CASSYAGGLKNEQYF.

The chain has TRBV7-9 and TRBJ1-2; the D gene is possibly TRBD1 (6 bases). V was clipped by 1 base and J by 7 bases, with 10 bases between them. CDR3 size: 13 residues. Germline CDR1 SEHNR, CDR2 FQNEAQ (reference sequence). CDR3 amino acids: CASSLVAGVGYTF. The CDR3 bases are TGTGCCAGCAGCTTAGTGGCAGGGGTTGGCTACACCTTC.

This chain connects TRBV4-3 to TRBJ2-7, with D maybe TRBD1 (5 bases). Trimming cost V 1 base and J 4 bases, with 14 bases left between them. This CDR3 is built from 15 residues. Germline-derived CDR1 and CDR2 are LGHNA and YSLEER. CDR3 in DNA: TGCGCCAGCAGCCAAGGTCCCAGGGCCCCTTACGAGCAGTACTTC. This encodes CASSQGPRAPYEQYF.

The chain links TRBV6-6 to TRBJ2-7; the D gene could be TRBD1 or TRBD2 (5 bases each). The CDR3 runs 16 residues. V lost 4 bases and J lost 3, with 19 bases in between. Germline values: CDR1 MNHNY, CDR2 SVGAGI (reference sequence). CDR3 bases: TGTGCCAGCAGTTCGCGACGTTCCGGGACCTACTACGAGCAGTACTTC. The encoded protein is CASSSRRSGTYYEQYF.

V is TRBV27 and J is TRBJ1-1; a weak D match, TRBD1 (5 bases). Germline assignment: CDR1 MNHEY and CDR2 SMNVEV (reference sequence). Trimming left V 3 bases short and J 1 base short, with 6 bases between. The CDR3 contains 13 residues. CDR3 nucleotides: TGTGCCAGCAGTTTCGGACAGAACACTGAAGCTTTCTTT. Encoded protein: CASSFGQNTEAFF.

The rearrangement joins TRBV7-9 to TRBJ1-4, with TRBD1 matching over 10 bases. CDR3 length equals 16 residues. The V segment lost 1 base and the J segment 8 bases; nucleotides outside the gene matches: 7. Germline-derived CDR1 and CDR2 are SEHNR and FQNEAQ (reference sequence). CDR3 sequence (DNA): TGTGCCAGCAGCTTAGGAGACAGGGGGCGAGCAGAAAAACTGTTTTTT. Residues: CASSLGDRGRAEKLFF.

CDR3 residues: CASSYRQGGYGYTF. For the CDR3, the DNA is TGTGCCAGCAGTTACCGACAGGGGGGCTATGGCTACACCTTC. The J gene is TRBJ1-2, the V gene TRBV6-5; TRBD1 matches 9 bases. The V gene's germline CDR1 is MNHEY and CDR2 SVGAGI. The CDR3 spans 14 residues. V trimming: 2 bases; J trimming: 4 bases; junction bases outside the gene matches: 2.

V and J are TRBV2 and TRBJ1-2; D is uncertain. The germline V gene has CDR1 SNHLY and CDR2 FYNNEI. V was cut by 4 bases and J by 0 bases, with 12 bases left in between. There are 15 residues in the CDR3. CDR3 sequence: CASSAGGRTNYGYTF. In nucleotides, the CDR3 is TGTGCCAGCAGTGCTGGCGGCAGGACTAACTATGGCTACACCTTC.

The chain combines TRBV5-3 with TRBJ2-7; 14 positions agree with TRBD2. Being an ORF, TRBV5-3 has a function that is uncertain. The CDR3 is 16 amino acids. Trimming removed 1 base from V and 3 bases from J; junction bases left unmatched: 3. The CDR3, as DNA: TGTGCCAGAAGCTTGACGACTAGCGGGGGGGACTACGAGCAGTACTTC. It translates to CARSLTTSGGDYEQYF.

This clone was counted between two and nine times. The chain's CDR3 is CASSAQGNYGYTF. DNA for the CDR3: TGTGCCAGCAGCGCTCAGGGGAACTATGGCTACACCTTC. This chain connects TRBV9 to TRBJ1-2; D is perhaps TRBD1 (6 bases). This CDR3 is built from 13 residues. V dropped 3 bases and J dropped 2 bases, with 8 bases sitting between them. Germline V gene sequence: CDR1 SGDLS, CDR2 YYNGEE.

The chain uses TRBV6-5 and TRBJ2-5; 8 bases line up with TRBD1. V shed 5 bases and J 5 bases; nucleotides not matched to a gene: 10. The CDR3 contains 15 residues. Per the germline V gene, CDR1 is MNHEY and CDR2 is SVGAGI. The CDR3, as DNA: TGTGCCAGCAGTCCCGGGACAGGTTCGTTGGAGACCCAGTACTTC. It specifies CASSPGTGSLETQYF.

The chain couples TRBV19 to TRBJ2-2; maybe TRBD1 (6 bases). Trimming pared 6 bases from V and 2 bases from J, leaving 13 bases between. Germline V gene sequence: CDR1 LNHDA, CDR2 SQIVND (reference sequence). The length of the CDR3 is 15 residues. The CDR3 region has the DNA TGTGCCAGTAGGGACAGATTTTCCAACACCGGGGAGCTGTTTTTT. Residues: CASRDRFSNTGELFF.

The chain joins TRBV30 to TRBJ2-5; 10 bases are a match to TRBD2. The junction had 11 bases not matched to a gene; V was cut back by 3 bases and J by 7 bases. This CDR3 is built from 15 residues. Germline-derived CDR1 and CDR2 are GTSNPN and SVGIG (reference sequence). In DNA form, the CDR3 reads TGTGCCTGGAGCCTAGCGGGGGTACTTTTGGGGACCCAGTACTTC. The encoded protein is CAWSLAGVLLGTQYF.